This TCR beta chain emerged from a study of T cell responses to AZD1222 COVID-19 vaccine. Measured with immunoSEQ multiplex PCR; TCRdb has only the in-frame clones, and not every one. The data contain roughly 100,000 clones, about 90% of them singletons. Germline values: CDR1 MNHNY, CDR2 SVGAGI (reference sequence). The V and J ends lost 7 bases and 6 bases, in that order; junction bases with no gene match: 8. This CDR3 spans 14 amino acids. This specimen consisted of peripheral blood, obtained on day 0 of AZD1222 vaccination. The sequence was collected from an adult in good health. The chain has TRBV6-6 and TRBJ2-3; 9 nucleotides agree with TRBD1. The CDR3 nucleotides are TGTGCCAGCAACCGACAGGGGGAGGCGGATACGCAGTATTTT. Its translation is CASNRQGEADTQYF.